This section outlines one TCR beta chain sequence together with its context. What this receptor recognizes is not known. No qualities accompany the bases; no much larger clone lies one base away. This sample was taken from a study of T cell responses to AZD1222 COVID-19 vaccine (dated by TCRdb to 2020 to 2022). Broadly, across the study: TCR sequencing was performed for over 230 trial participants, of whom around 200 were given two doses of AZD1222 and around 25 were given two doses of MenACWY control vaccine. Enrollment into the trials was organized by age into subgroups of 18-55, 56-69 and 70-plus years, and those subgroups contained approximately 150, 30 and 60 TCR-sequenced participants, respectively.

Summary of the overall study and its limitations: After two AZD1222 doses, spike-specific TCR breadth and depth were significantly higher than at day 0 and than in MenACWY recipients. In the small 56-69-year group, the increase in depth fell short of significance, most likely because of low power. Only five to seven AZD1222 recipients were SARS-CoV-2 seropositive at baseline, limiting conclusions about previously exposed vaccinees. The whole spike protein was spanned by vaccine-associated CD4 TCRs, and dominant responses were seen in regions 160-218 and 743-854. Epitopes outside the regions mutated in the B.1.351 and B.1.1.7 variants were reportedly recognized by nearly half of the unique spike-specific TCRs. Because no samples from the day 14 peak response were available, repertoires could be characterized only after the peak T cell response. Participants were mostly white British and included more females than males, and it was suggested by the authors that clonal diversity may have been underestimated.

The CDR3 regions of human TCRbeta chains were analyzed by immunosequencing. In the source study's methods: Repertoire TCRs were matched against a reference library of SARS-CoV-2-specific TCRs generated with the MIRA antigen-specificity platform. Breadth was defined as the fraction of unique TCRs that were SARS-CoV-2-associated, and depth was defined as the fraction of total T cells that were SARS-CoV-2-associated. Each spike-specific TCR was assigned to its reactive spike region and to a CD4 or CD8 class using the MIRA data. Log10-transformed breadth and depth values were compared by one-way ANOVA with Sidak's multiple comparisons tests. This immuneACCESS table, as held by TCRdb, lists in-frame sequences with V and J called but not all clones. Of the missing ones, under half trace to an unresolved V gene in checked studies; the others have no known cause. V and J calls and clone size are given by that table; D and trimming were obtained from the DNA. This sample comprises 160,000 or so clones, about nine tenths of them detected only once. The ten largest account for approximately 7% of the sample.

Germline trimming amounts to 6 bases on V and 5 bases on J, with 15 as the count of junction bases outside the gene matches. From its cysteine to its phenylalanine, the CDR3 spans 16 amino acids. CDR3 DNA only is kept here, 48 bases in frame from base 1. For CDR1 and CDR2, the germline V gene (reference sequence) lists SEHNR and FQNEAQ. According to the study, the label for this sample's time point signals: sample from adult after SARS-CoV-2 infection, after symptom onset. A couple of convalescent COVID-19 patients, sampled after symptom onset from adults with prior SARS-CoV-2 infection, were also TCR-sequenced for comparison.

This clonotype was sampled from an adult who had recovered from COVID-19. The material was peripheral blood, obtained after recovery from COVID-19. Recombination linked TRBV7-9 to TRBJ2-5, with TRBD1 identical over 7 junction bases. CDR3 loop: CASSSRQGHARETQYF. The nucleotides read TGTGCCAGCAGTTCAAGACAGGGACATGCTAGGGAGACCCAGTACTTC.